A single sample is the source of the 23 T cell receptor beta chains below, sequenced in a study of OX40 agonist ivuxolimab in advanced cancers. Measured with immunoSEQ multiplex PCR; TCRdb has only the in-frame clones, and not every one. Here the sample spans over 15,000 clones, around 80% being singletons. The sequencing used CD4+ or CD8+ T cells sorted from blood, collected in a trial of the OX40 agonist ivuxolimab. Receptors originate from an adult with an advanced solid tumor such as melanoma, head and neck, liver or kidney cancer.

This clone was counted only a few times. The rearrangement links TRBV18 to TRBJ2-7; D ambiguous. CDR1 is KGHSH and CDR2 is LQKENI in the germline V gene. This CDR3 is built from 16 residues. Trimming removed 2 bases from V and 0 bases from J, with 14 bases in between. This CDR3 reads CASSPGEVAASYEQYF. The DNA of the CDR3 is TGTGCCAGCTCACCAGGAGAGGTGGCCGCCTCCTACGAGCAGTACTTC.

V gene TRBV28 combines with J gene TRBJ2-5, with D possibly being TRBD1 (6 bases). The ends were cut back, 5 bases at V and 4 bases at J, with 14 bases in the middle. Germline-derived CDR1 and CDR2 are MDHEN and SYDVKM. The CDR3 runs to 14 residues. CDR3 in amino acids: CASSGTGYPETQYF. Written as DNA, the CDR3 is TGTGCCAGCAGTGGTACAGGGTATCCAGAGACCCAGTACTTC.

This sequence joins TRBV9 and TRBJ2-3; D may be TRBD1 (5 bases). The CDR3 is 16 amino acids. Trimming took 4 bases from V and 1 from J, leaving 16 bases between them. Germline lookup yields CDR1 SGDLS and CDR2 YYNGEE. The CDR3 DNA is TGTGCCAGCAGCTTATGGGGCACATCGGGCACAGATACGCAGTATTTT. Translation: CASSLWGTSGTDTQYF.

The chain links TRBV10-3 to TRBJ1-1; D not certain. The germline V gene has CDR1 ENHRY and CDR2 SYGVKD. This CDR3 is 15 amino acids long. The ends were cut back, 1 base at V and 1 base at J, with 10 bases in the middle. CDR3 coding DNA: TGTGCCATCAGTGAGTTCATCAGGTCGAACACTGAAGCTTTCTTT. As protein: CAISEFIRSNTEAFF.

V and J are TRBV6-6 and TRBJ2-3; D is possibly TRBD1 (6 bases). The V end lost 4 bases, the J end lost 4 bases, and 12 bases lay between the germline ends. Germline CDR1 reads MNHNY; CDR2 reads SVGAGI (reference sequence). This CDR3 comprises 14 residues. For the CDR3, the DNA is TGTGCCAGCAGTTTCGCCGGGACACCAGATACGCAGTATTTT. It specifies CASSFAGTPDTQYF.

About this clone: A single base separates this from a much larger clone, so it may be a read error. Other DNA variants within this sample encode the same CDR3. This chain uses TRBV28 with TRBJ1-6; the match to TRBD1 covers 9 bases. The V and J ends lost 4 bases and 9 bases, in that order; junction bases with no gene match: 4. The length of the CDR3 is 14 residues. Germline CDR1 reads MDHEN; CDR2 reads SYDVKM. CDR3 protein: CASSWDRDSSPLHF. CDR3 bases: TGTGCCAGCAGTTGGGACAGGGATAGTTCACCCCTCCACTTT.

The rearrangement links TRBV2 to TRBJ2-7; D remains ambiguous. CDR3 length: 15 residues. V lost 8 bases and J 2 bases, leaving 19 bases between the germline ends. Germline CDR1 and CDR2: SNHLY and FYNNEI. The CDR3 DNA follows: TGTGCCAGCGACATGCGTCCTGGGGAAGCCTACGAGCAGTACTTC. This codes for CASDMRPGEAYEQYF.

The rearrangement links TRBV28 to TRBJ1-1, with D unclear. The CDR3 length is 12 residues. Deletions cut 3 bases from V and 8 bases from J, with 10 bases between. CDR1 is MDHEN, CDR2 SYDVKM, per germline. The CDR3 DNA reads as TGTGCCAGCAGTTTTCAGAGTCCAGAAGCTTTCTTT. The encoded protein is CASSFQSPEAFF. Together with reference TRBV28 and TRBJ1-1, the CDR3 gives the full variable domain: DVKVTQSSRYLVKRTGEKVFLECVQDMDHENMFWYRQDPGLGLRLIYFSYDVKMKEKGDIPEGYSVSREKKERFSLILESASTNQTSMYLCASSFQSPEAFFGQGTRLTVV.

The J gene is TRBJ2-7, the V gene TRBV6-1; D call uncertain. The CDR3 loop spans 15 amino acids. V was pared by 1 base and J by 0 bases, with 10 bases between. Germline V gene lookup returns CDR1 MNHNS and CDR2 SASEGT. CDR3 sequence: CASSEGPHGSYEQYF. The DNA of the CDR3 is TGTGCCAGCAGTGAAGGGCCTCATGGCTCCTACGAGCAGTACTTC.

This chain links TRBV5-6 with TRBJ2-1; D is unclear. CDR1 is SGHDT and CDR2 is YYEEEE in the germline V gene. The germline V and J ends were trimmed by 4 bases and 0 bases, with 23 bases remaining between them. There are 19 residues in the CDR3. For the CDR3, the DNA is TGTGCCAGCAGCAAGGTACGGCCCGTTTATCAGAGCTCCTACAATGAGCAGTTCTTC. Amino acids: CASSKVRPVYQSSYNEQFF. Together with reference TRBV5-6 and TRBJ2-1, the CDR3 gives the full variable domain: DAGVTQSPTHLIKTRGQQVTLRCSPKSGHDTVSWYQQALGQGPQFIFQYYEEEERQRGNFPDRFSGHQFPNYSSELNVNALLLGDSALYLCASSKVRPVYQSSYNEQFFGPGTRLTVL.

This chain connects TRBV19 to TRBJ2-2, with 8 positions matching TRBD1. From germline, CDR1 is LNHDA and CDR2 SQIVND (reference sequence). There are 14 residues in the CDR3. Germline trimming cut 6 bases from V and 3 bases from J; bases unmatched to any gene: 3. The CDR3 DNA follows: TGTGCCAGTAGACCGGGACAGGACACCGGGGAGCTGTTTTTT. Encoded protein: CASRPGQDTGELFF.

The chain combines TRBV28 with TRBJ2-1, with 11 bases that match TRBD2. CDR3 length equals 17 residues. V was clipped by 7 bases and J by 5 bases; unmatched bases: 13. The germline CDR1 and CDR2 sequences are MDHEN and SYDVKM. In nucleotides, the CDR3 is TGTGCCAGCACCATTCTAGCGGGAGGTCGTATAAACAATGAGCAGTTCTTC. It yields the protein CASTILAGGRINNEQFF.

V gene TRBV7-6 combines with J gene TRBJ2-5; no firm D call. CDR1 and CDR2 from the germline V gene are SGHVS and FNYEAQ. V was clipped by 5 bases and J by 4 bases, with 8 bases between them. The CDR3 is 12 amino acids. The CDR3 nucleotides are TGTGCCAGCAGCACGCCCCCAGAGACCCAGTACTTC. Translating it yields CASSTPPETQYF.

CDR3: CASSQDSFLDEQFF. In nucleotides, the CDR3 is TGCGCCAGCAGCCAAGATTCTTTCCTCGATGAGCAGTTCTTC. The rearrangement links TRBV4-3 to TRBJ2-1; D gene ambiguous. The V gene lost 0 bases and the J gene lost 8 bases, with 11 bases spanning the gap. There are 14 residues in the CDR3. Germline V gene sequence: CDR1 LGHNA, CDR2 YSLEER.

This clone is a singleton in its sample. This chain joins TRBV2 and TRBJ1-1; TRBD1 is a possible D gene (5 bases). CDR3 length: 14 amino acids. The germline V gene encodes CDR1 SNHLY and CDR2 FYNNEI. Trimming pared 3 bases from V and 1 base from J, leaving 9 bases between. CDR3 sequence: CASSDDSWNTEAFF. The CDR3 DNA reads TGTGCCAGCAGTGATGACAGTTGGAACACTGAAGCTTTCTTT.

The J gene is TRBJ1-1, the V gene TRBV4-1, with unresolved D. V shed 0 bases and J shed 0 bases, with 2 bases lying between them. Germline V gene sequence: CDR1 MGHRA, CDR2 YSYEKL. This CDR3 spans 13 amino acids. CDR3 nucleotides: TGCGCCAGCAGCCAAGATATGAACACTGAAGCTTTCTTT. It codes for CASSQDMNTEAFF.

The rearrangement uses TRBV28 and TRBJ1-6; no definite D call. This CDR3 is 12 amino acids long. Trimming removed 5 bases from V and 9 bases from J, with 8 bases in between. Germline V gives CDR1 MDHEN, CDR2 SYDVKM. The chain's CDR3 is CASSIPGSPLHF. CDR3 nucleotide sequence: TGTGCCAGCAGTATCCCCGGTTCACCCCTCCACTTT. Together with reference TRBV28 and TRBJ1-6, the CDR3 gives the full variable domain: DVKVTQSSRYLVKRTGEKVFLECVQDMDHENMFWYRQDPGLGLRLIYFSYDVKMKEKGDIPEGYSVSREKKERFSLILESASTNQTSMYLCASSIPGSPLHFGNGTRLTVT.

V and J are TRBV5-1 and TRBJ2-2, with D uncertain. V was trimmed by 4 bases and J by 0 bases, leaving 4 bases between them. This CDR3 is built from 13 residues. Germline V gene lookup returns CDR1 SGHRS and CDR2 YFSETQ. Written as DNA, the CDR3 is TGCGCCAGCAGCAGGCCGAACACCGGGGAGCTGTTTTTT. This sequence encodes CASSRPNTGELFF. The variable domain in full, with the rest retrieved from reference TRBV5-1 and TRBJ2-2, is KAGVTQTPRYLIKTRGQQVTLSCSPISGHRSVSWYQQTPGQGLQFLFEYFSETQRNKGNFPGRFSGRQFSNSRSEMNVSTLELGDSALYLCASSRPNTGELFFGEGSRLTVL.

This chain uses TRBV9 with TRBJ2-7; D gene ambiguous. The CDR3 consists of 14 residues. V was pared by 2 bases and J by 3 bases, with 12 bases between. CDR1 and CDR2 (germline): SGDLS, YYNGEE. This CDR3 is CASSVQPGYYEQYF. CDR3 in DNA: TGTGCCAGCAGCGTCCAGCCGGGCTACTACGAGCAGTACTTC.

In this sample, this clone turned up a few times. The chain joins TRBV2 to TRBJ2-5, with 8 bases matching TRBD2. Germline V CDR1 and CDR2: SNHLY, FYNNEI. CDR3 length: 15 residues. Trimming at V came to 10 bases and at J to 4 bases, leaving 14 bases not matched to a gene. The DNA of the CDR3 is TGTGCCACCAAACCCGGGAGCGGGAGTGGAGAGACCCAGTACTTC. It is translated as CATKPGSGSGETQYF.

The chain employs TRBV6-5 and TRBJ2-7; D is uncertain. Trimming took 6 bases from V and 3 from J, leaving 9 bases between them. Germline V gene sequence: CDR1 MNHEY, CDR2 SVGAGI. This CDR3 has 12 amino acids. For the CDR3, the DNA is TGTGCCAGCAGCGACGATGGCTACGAGCAGTACTTC. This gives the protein CASSDDGYEQYF.

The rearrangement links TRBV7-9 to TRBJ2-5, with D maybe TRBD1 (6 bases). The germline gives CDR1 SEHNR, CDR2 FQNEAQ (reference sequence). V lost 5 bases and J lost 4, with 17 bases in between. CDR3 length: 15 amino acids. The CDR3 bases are TGTGCCAGCAGCCCTCCGGGACAACGATTAGAGACCCAGTACTTC. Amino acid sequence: CASSPPGQRLETQYF.

The CDR3 coding sequence is TGTGCCAGTAATTTTCCCGGGGAGCTGTTTTTT. Its protein product is CASNFPGELFF. The gene calls are TRBV19 and TRBJ2-2; the D is unclear. V was shortened by 7 bases and J by 6 bases, with 6 bases between the two germline ends. CDR1 and CDR2 from the germline V gene are LNHDA and SQIVND (reference sequence). The CDR3 extends over 11 amino acids.